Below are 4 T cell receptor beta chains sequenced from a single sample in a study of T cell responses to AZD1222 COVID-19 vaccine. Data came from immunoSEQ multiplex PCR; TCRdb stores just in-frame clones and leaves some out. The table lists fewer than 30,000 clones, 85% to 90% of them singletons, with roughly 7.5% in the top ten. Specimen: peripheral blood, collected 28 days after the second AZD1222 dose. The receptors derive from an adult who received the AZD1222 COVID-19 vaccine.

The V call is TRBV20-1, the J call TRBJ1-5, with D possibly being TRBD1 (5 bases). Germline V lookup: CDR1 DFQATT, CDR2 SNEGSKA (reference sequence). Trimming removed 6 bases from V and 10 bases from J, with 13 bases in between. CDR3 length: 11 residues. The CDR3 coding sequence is TGCAGTGCCCAGAAGGGGATACCCCAGCATTTT. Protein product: CSAQKGIPQHF.

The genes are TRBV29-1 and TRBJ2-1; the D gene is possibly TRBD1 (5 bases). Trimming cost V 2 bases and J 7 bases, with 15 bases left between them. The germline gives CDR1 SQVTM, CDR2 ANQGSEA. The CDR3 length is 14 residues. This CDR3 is CSVEPQGRANEQFF. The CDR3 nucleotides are TGCAGCGTTGAACCGCAGGGAAGGGCTAATGAGCAGTTCTTC.

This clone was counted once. CDR3 nucleotide sequence: TGTGCCAGCAGCAAAGGGACGGGCAATCAGCCCCAGCATTTT. Its translation: CASSKGTGNQPQHF. This rearrangement joins TRBV21-1 to TRBJ1-5. TRBV21-1 is a known pseudogene. The CDR3 is 14 residues long.

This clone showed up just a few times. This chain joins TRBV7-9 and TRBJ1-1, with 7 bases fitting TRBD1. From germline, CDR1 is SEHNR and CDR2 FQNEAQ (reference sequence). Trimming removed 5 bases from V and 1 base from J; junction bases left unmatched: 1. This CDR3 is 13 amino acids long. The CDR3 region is CASSRQGNTEAFF. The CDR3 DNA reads TGTGCCAGCAGCCGACAGGGGAACACTGAAGCTTTCTTT. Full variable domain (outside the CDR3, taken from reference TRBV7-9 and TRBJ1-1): DTGVSQNPRHKITKRGQNVTFRCDPISEHNRLYWYRQTLGQGPEFLTYFQNEAQLEKSRLLSDRFSAERPKGSFSTLEIQRTEQGDSAMYLCASSRQGNTEAFFGQGTRLTVV.